The rows below give T cell receptor beta chains drawn from one sample of a study of blood T cells in healthy people across ages. TCRdb passed the 5' RACE reads through MiXCR, listing each CDR3 protein once. This sample yields about 1.1 million distinct CDR3 sequences, of which roughly two fifths are seen a single time; around 14% belongs to the top ten. Sequenced: blood. These receptors all come from a man aged 18 to 29 in good health. The CDR3 runs from the conserved cysteine through the conserved F or W. The D gene is left open where the match is weak. The size of a clone is reported for some rows only, either as once, few or many, or as a class for expanded clones.

D gene: NA
clone size: NA
J gene: TRBJ2-5
V gene: TRBV2
CDR3 DNA: TGTGCCAGCGGTTTGCAGGCCAATGAGCAGTACTTC
CDR3 protein: CASGLQANEQYF

D gene: NA
clone size: NA
J gene: TRBJ2-3
V gene: TRBV2
CDR3 DNA: TGTGCCAGCAGTGAAAGGAGCCGGCTCCATTTGGATACGCAGTATTTT
CDR3 protein: CASSERSRLHLDTQYF

D gene: NA
clone size: many
J gene: TRBJ2-7
V gene: TRBV7-2
CDR3 DNA: TGTGCCAGCAGCTTAGCGCTTGAAGGTACCTACGAGCAGTACTTC
CDR3 protein: CASSLALEGTYEQYF

D gene: NA
clone size: NA
J gene: TRBJ1-5
V gene: TRBV10-3
CDR3 DNA: TGTGCCATCAGCCAGGACAACGGACAGCCCCAGCATTTT
CDR3 protein: CAISQDNGQPQHF

D gene: NA
clone size: NA
J gene: TRBJ2-7
V gene: TRBV5-1
CDR3 DNA: TGCGCCAGCAGCTTGATTCGACCCAAATCCTACGAGCAGTACTTC
CDR3 protein: CASSLIRPKSYEQYF

D gene: NA
clone size: few
J gene: TRBJ1-6
V gene: TRBV27
CDR3 DNA: TGTGCCAGCAGTTTAGGGGCAGGAAGGCGGCCCCTCCACTTT
CDR3 protein: CASSLGAGRRPLHF

D gene: NA
clone size: few
J gene: TRBJ1-1
V gene: TRBV14
CDR3 DNA: TGTGCCAGCAGCCATCTACCACTGAACACTGAAGCTTTCTTT
CDR3 protein: CASSHLPLNTEAFF

D gene: NA
clone size: NA
J gene: TRBJ2-3
V gene: TRBV7-8
CDR3 DNA: TGTGCCAGCAGCTTAGAGCTTGTGTCGACGGATACGCAGTATTTT
CDR3 protein: CASSLELVSTDTQYF

D gene: TRBD1
clone size: NA
J gene: TRBJ2-1
V gene: TRBV20-1
CDR3 DNA: TGCAGTGCTAGAGTTTTGGGGACAGGGGCTTTGGGTGAGCAGTTCTTC
CDR3 protein: CSARVLGTGALGEQFF

D gene: NA
clone size: many
J gene: TRBJ1-2
V gene: TRBV7-2
CDR3 DNA: TGTGCCAGCAGCCCGCCTGGACTTTATGGCTACACCTTC
CDR3 protein: CASSPPGLYGYTF

D gene: NA
clone size: NA
J gene: TRBJ2-5
V gene: TRBV5-1
CDR3 DNA: TGCGCCAGCAACGGTCCTTACCAAGAGACCCAGTACTTC
CDR3 protein: CASNGPYQETQYF

D gene: TRBD2
clone size: NA
J gene: TRBJ2-5
V gene: TRBV27
CDR3 DNA: TGTGCCAGCAGTTTGGGAATAGCGGGGATCAATGAGCAGTACTTC
CDR3 protein: CASSLGIAGINEQYF

D gene: TRBD1
clone size: few
J gene: TRBJ2-3
V gene: TRBV12-3/TRBV12-4
CDR3 DNA: TGTGCCAGCAGCCACTTAAAAACAGGGGTCAGCACAGATACGCAGTATTTT
CDR3 protein: CASSHLKTGVSTDTQYF

D gene: TRBD1
clone size: few
J gene: TRBJ2-2
V gene: TRBV27
CDR3 DNA: TGTGCCAGCAGAAGGGACAGACTGAACACCGGGGAGCTGTTTTTT
CDR3 protein: CASRRDRLNTGELFF

D gene: NA
clone size: few
J gene: TRBJ1-2
V gene: TRBV14
CDR3 DNA: TGTGCCAGCAGCCAGAGCACAAACTATGGCTACACCTTC
CDR3 protein: CASSQSTNYGYTF

D gene: TRBD1
clone size: NA
J gene: TRBJ1-1
V gene: TRBV28
CDR3 DNA: TGTGCCAGCAGCTTGACAGGGGCGGTGGACACTGAAGCTTTCTTT
CDR3 protein: CASSLTGAVDTEAFF

D gene: TRBD1
clone size: NA
J gene: TRBJ2-7
V gene: TRBV25-1
CDR3 DNA: TGTGCCAGCAGTGCCTTGGGACAGGGGTTTTCCTACGAGCAGTACTTC
CDR3 protein: CASSALGQGFSYEQYF

D gene: NA
clone size: NA
J gene: TRBJ2-7
V gene: TRBV18
CDR3 DNA: TGTGCCAGCTCACGTGGGGCAGCTCTGGGCTACAATGAGCAGTACTTC
CDR3 protein: CASSRGAALGYNEQYF

D gene: NA
clone size: NA
J gene: TRBJ2-5
V gene: TRBV20-1
CDR3 DNA: TGCAGTGCTAGGCGGGACGCCAGGAATGAGCAGTACTTC
CDR3 protein: CSARRDARNEQYF

D gene: TRBD1
clone size: few
J gene: TRBJ1-2
V gene: TRBV27
CDR3 DNA: TGTGCCAGCAGTCGACAGGGACGGGGCTATGGCTACACCTTC
CDR3 protein: CASSRQGRGYGYTF

D gene: NA
clone size: NA
J gene: TRBJ2-1
V gene: TRBV7-2
CDR3 DNA: TGTGCCAGCAGCTTAGGGACTATGGACAATGAGCAGTTCTTC
CDR3 protein: CASSLGTMDNEQFF

D gene: TRBD2
clone size: NA
J gene: TRBJ2-1
V gene: TRBV7-2
CDR3 DNA: TGTGCCAGCAGCTCTACTAGCGGGGAGTACAATGAGCAGTTCTTC
CDR3 protein: CASSSTSGEYNEQFF

D gene: TRBD1
clone size: NA
J gene: TRBJ2-3
V gene: TRBV5-5
CDR3 DNA: TGTGCCAGCAGCGGCCCGACAGGGGTTGAGACAGATACGCAGTATTTT
CDR3 protein: CASSGPTGVETDTQYF

D gene: NA
clone size: NA
J gene: TRBJ1-5
V gene: TRBV20-1
CDR3 DNA: TGCAGTGCTAGAGAGCTGGGTGCGCAGCCCCAGCATTTT
CDR3 protein: CSARELGAQPQHF

D gene: NA
clone size: NA
J gene: TRBJ2-2
V gene: TRBV3-1
CDR3 DNA: TGTGCCAGCAGTCAAGCGGTCGGGCCCGGGGAGCTGTTTTTT
CDR3 protein: CASSQAVGPGELFF

D gene: NA
clone size: NA
J gene: TRBJ1-6
V gene: TRBV4-3
CDR3 DNA: TGCGCCAGCAGCCAAGCCGGGGGTTCTATCGGCTCCCATAATTCACCCCTCCACTTT
CDR3 protein: CASSQAGGSIGSHNSPLHF

D gene: NA
clone size: few
J gene: TRBJ2-2
V gene: TRBV2
CDR3 DNA: TGTGCCAGCAGTGAACAGCAGAACACCGGGGAGCTGTTTTTT
CDR3 protein: CASSEQQNTGELFF